This T cell receptor beta chain is from a study of blood T cell repertoires in COVID-19. Study background: Samples came from the United States, Italy and Spain, spanning acute and convalescent COVID-19. Sources were T cells, B-cell-depleted T cells, or PBMCs; the material itself was cDNA or gDNA.

Sequencing used immunoSEQ multiplex PCR; TCRdb keeps in-frame clones, though not all of them. The table shows approximately 450,000 clones, with roughly nine tenths occurring only once. Assignments of participants to cohorts depended upon their own reported clinical history. V dropped 0 bases and J dropped 3 bases, with 9 bases sitting between them. This CDR3 comprises 13 residues. Per the germline V gene, CDR1 is GTSNPN and CDR2 is SVGIG (reference sequence). The TCR comes from a man under 40 who had recovered from COVID-19. The chain uses TRBV30 and TRBJ2-7; a weak D match, TRBD1 (6 bases). Material for sequencing was PBMCs or T cells enriched from blood (not recorded which). CDR3 nucleotides: TGTGCCTGGAGTGTACAGACAGGCTACGAGCAGTACTTC. Amino acids: CAWSVQTGYEQYF.